These 30 T cell receptor beta chains share one sample of origin, sequenced in a study of T cell repertoires in cytomegalovirus infection. TCRdb re-called the reads with MiXCR, one entry per CDR3 protein. The sample yields 200,000 to 300,000 distinct CDR3 sequences, roughly 9% seen once. The sequenced sample was PBMCs. These receptors came from a human donor in good health (CMV status not recorded). Some clones in this sample may be carry-over from other donors' samples.

There are many counts of this clonotype. The genes are TRBV13 and TRBJ2-7; 9 bases agree with TRBD1. The CDR3 totals 15 residues. Germline V CDR1 and CDR2: PRHDT, FYEKMQ (reference sequence). J lost 2 bases, V lost 4 bases, and 6 bases had no gene match. The CDR3 is CASSWTGDGPYEQYF. CDR3 nucleotide sequence: TGTGCCAGCAGCTGGACAGGGGACGGTCCCTACGAGCAGTACTTC.

This clonotype was detected ten times or more. This sequence joins TRBV7-2 and TRBJ1-5; the match to TRBD1 covers 10 bases. The CDR3 extends over 18 amino acids. The germline V gene has CDR1 SGHTA and CDR2 FQGNSA. Germline trimming cut 7 bases from V and 1 base from J; bases unmatched to any gene: 13. Here the CDR3 reads CASNNDRGPWTSNQPQHF. The CDR3 coding sequence is TGTGCCAGCAACAACGACAGGGGGCCCTGGACGAGCAATCAGCCCCAGCATTTT.

This chain uses TRBV9 with TRBJ2-1; 10 bases fit TRBD2. CDR1 and CDR2 from the germline V gene are SGDLS and YYNGEE. The V and J ends lost 4 bases and 7 bases, in that order; junction bases with no gene match: 11. This CDR3 region has 16 residues. For the CDR3, the DNA is TGTGCCAGCAGCCCCCACTCGATAGCGGGGGGAAATGAGCAGTTCTTC. It encodes CASSPHSIAGGNEQFF.

The chain uses TRBV6-2 or TRBV6-3 and TRBJ2-7; D is perhaps TRBD1 or TRBD2 (5 bases each). Trimming removed 6 bases at V and 2 bases at J, with 11 bases between. Germline V CDR1 and CDR2: MNHEY, SVGEGT. The CDR3 extends over 13 amino acids. The CDR3 DNA is TGTGCCAGCAGAACGGGACGTCCCTACGAGCAGTACTTC. Encoded protein: CASRTGRPYEQYF.

This clonotype was observed a handful of times. This sequence joins TRBV5-1 and TRBJ2-7, with 12 bases that match TRBD1. V lost 4 bases and J lost 5; bases outside the gene matches: 7. The CDR3 contains 15 residues. Germline V lookup: CDR1 SGHRS, CDR2 YFSETQ. The CDR3 nucleotides are TGCGCCAGCAGCACATCCGGGACAGGGGGCCACGAGCAGTACTTC. Its protein product is CASSTSGTGGHEQYF. Complete variable domain (other parts from reference TRBV5-1 and TRBJ2-7): KAGVTQTPRYLIKTRGQQVTLSCSPISGHRSVSWYQQTPGQGLQFLFEYFSETQRNKGNFPGRFSGRQFSNSRSEMNVSTLELGDSALYLCASSTSGTGGHEQYFGPGTRLTVT.

In this sample, this clonotype turned up many times. This sequence joins TRBV27 and TRBJ1-6; a possible D gene is TRBD1 (5 bases). Germline values: CDR1 MNHEY, CDR2 SMNVEV (reference sequence). This CDR3 spans 15 amino acids. V gave up 8 bases and J gave up 0 bases, with 11 bases separating them. The CDR3 bases are TGTGCCAGCGGGACCGAGAGCTCCTATAATTCACCCCTCCACTTT. This codes for CASGTESSYNSPLHF.

This clonotype was counted ten times or more. CDR3 residues: CASSLFGGAGSYEQYF. The CDR3 bases are TGTGCCAGCAGCTTATTCGGGGGAGCGGGATCCTACGAGCAGTACTTC. This chain uses TRBV7-2 with TRBJ2-7; TRBD2 agrees at 7 bases. The CDR3 runs to 16 residues. Trimming took 2 bases from V and 1 from J; bases not matched to a gene: 8. CDR1 and CDR2 (germline): SGHTA, FQGNSA. The complete variable domain, with remaining parts taken from reference TRBV7-2 and TRBJ2-7, reads GAGVSQSPSNKVTEKGKDVELRCDPISGHTALYWYRQSLGQGLEFLIYFQGNSAPDKSGLPSDRFSAERTGGSVSTLTIQRTQQEDSAVYLCASSLFGGAGSYEQYFGPGTRLTVT.

This clonotype appeared many times. The V call is TRBV28, the J call TRBJ2-7; D gene uncertain. This CDR3 contains 11 residues. Germline loops: CDR1 MDHEN, CDR2 SYDVKM. Trimming cost V 1 base and J 4 bases, with 2 bases left between them. The CDR3 DNA reads as TGTGCCAGCAGTTTATTTTACGAGCAGTACTTC. Residues: CASSLFYEQYF.

V usage is TRBV20-1 and J usage is TRBJ2-5; no definite D call. CDR3 length equals 11 residues. Germline V gene lookup returns CDR1 DFQATT and CDR2 SNEGSKA (reference sequence). V was cut by 3 bases and J by 4 bases, with 6 bases left in between. The CDR3 sequence: CSASGGETQYF. For the CDR3, the DNA is TGCAGTGCTAGTGGTGGAGAGACCCAGTACTTC.

This clonotype came up many times. V is TRBV2 and J is TRBJ2-6, with D perhaps TRBD1 (8 bases). This CDR3 has 19 residues. V was shortened by 7 bases and J by 0 bases, with 22 bases between the two germline ends. CDR1 and CDR2 from the germline V gene are SNHLY and FYNNEI. The CDR3 loop is CASTTGRDRLSSGANVLTF. In nucleotides, the CDR3 is TGTGCCAGCACCACAGGGAGGGACAGGCTAAGCTCTGGGGCCAACGTCCTGACTTTC.

In this sample, this clonotype turned up a few times. This rearrangement joins TRBV30 to TRBJ1-1; unclear D gene. The CDR3 has 14 amino acids. Looked up from germline, CDR1 is GTSNPN and CDR2 is SVGIG (reference sequence). With 2 bases removed from V and 3 bases from J, the gap between germline ends came to 13 bases. The CDR3 DNA reads as TGTGCCTGGAGTCGCCATGAAGGGTACACTGAAGCTTTCTTT. This codes for CAWSRHEGYTEAFF.

This clonotype was picked up many times. The rearrangement joins TRBV7-2 to TRBJ1-3, with 8 bases lining up with TRBD1. Germline CDR1 and CDR2: SGHTA and FQGNSA. The V and J ends lost 6 bases and 5 bases, in that order; junction bases with no gene match: 6. The CDR3 runs to 14 residues. The CDR3 loop reads CASSPRTGRNTIYF. In DNA form, the CDR3 reads TGTGCCAGCAGTCCCCGGACAGGGCGAAACACCATATATTTT.

This clonotype was detected many times. The rearrangement links TRBV6-6 to TRBJ2-2; possibly TRBD1 or TRBD2 for D (5 bases each). CDR1 is MNHNY and CDR2 is SVGAGI in the germline V gene (reference sequence). V lost 7 bases to trimming and J lost 6 bases, with 21 bases between them. The CDR3 sequence is 16 residues long. The CDR3 loop is CASIENRLAGSGELFF. CDR3 nucleotide sequence: TGTGCCAGCATTGAAAACAGGCTAGCAGGGTCCGGGGAGCTGTTTTTT.

This clonotype was detected many times. The CDR3 loop is CASFAWDNTEAFF. For the CDR3, the DNA is TGTGCCAGCTTCGCCTGGGACAACACTGAAGCTTTCTTT. The V and J genes are TRBV7-2 and TRBJ1-1; TRBD1 is a possible D gene (5 bases). Germline CDR1 SGHTA, CDR2 FQGNSA. V lost 8 bases to trimming and J lost 2 bases, with 12 bases between them. This CDR3 contains 13 residues.

This clonotype was detected many times. The chain has TRBV6-1 and TRBJ1-5; 7 bases are shared with TRBD1. The CDR3 has 11 residues. Germline V gives CDR1 MNHNS, CDR2 SASEGT. Germline trimming cut 6 bases from V and 12 bases from J; bases unmatched to any gene: 5. CDR3 residues: CASSPDRVQHF. DNA of the CDR3: TGTGCCAGCAGCCCCGACAGGGTCCAGCATTTT.

In its sample, this clonotype was seen many times. The rearrangement joins TRBV7-2 to TRBJ2-5; perhaps D is TRBD1 or TRBD2 (5 bases each). With 5 bases removed from V and 4 bases from J, the gap between germline ends came to 8 bases. From germline, CDR1 is SGHTA and CDR2 FQGNSA. The CDR3 contains 12 residues. CDR3 sequence reads: CASSRDRETQYF. The CDR3 nucleotides are TGTGCCAGCAGCCGGGACCGAGAGACCCAGTACTTC.

This clonotype was observed many times. The chain carries TRBV7-2 and TRBJ2-5; D ambiguous. The V gene lost 5 bases and the J gene lost 0 bases, with 13 bases spanning the gap. Germline loops: CDR1 SGHTA, CDR2 FQGNSA. This CDR3 has 15 amino acids. The CDR3 here is CASSPDRPYQETQYF. CDR3 coding DNA: TGTGCCAGCAGCCCAGATCGCCCGTACCAAGAGACCCAGTACTTC. Supplemented by reference TRBV7-2 and TRBJ2-5, the full variable domain reads GAGVSQSPSNKVTEKGKDVELRCDPISGHTALYWYRQSLGQGLEFLIYFQGNSAPDKSGLPSDRFSAERTGGSVSTLTIQRTQQEDSAVYLCASSPDRPYQETQYFGPGTRLLVL.

This clonotype was observed once. This may arise from a read error, as a much more abundant clone is one base away. This rearrangement joins TRBV4-3 to TRBJ2-1; 8 positions match TRBD1. With V trimmed by 10 bases and J by 4 bases, 15 bases remained unmatched. The germline CDR1 and CDR2 sequences are LGHNA and YSLEER. This CDR3 region has 16 residues. Written as DNA, the CDR3 is TGCGCCACCCCTTTGAAGAGACAGGGGAGATACAATGAGCAGTTCTTC. Translating it yields CATPLKRQGRYNEQFF.

This clonotype was recorded at least ten times. This sequence joins TRBV7-2 and TRBJ1-4; 7 bases are shared with TRBD1. J was trimmed by 8 bases and V by 5 bases; bases with no gene match: 11. Germline V lookup: CDR1 SGHTA, CDR2 FQGNSA. This CDR3 contains 15 residues. The CDR3 sequence: CASSARTGRREKLFF. DNA for the CDR3: TGTGCCAGCAGCGCAAGGACAGGACGACGGGAAAAACTGTTTTTT.

This clonotype was observed many times. The rearrangement joins TRBV7-4 to TRBJ1-6, with 8 bases matching TRBD1. This CDR3 contains 15 residues. Per germline, CDR1 SGHVT and CDR2 SQSDAQ. V lost 4 bases, J lost 7 bases, and 6 bases stayed unmatched. CDR3 sequence reads: CASSSSTGENSPLHF. The CDR3 nucleotides read TGTGCCAGCAGCTCATCGACAGGGGAAAATTCACCCCTCCACTTT.

This clonotype was seen at least ten times. The chain couples TRBV28 to TRBJ1-2; D is possibly TRBD1 (5 bases). Between the trimmed V and J ends, which lost 3 bases and 4 bases, there was a span of 12 bases. The CDR3 length is 14 residues. The germline gives CDR1 MDHEN, CDR2 SYDVKM. Written as DNA, the CDR3 is TGTGCCAGCAGTTTCGGGGGGGAAAGCTATGGCTACACCTTC. Encoded protein: CASSFGGESYGYTF.

The table lists this clonotype with a few counts. V and J are TRBV19 and TRBJ1-1; a weak D match, TRBD1 (5 bases). Germline lookup yields CDR1 LNHDA and CDR2 SQIVND (reference sequence). The CDR3 sequence is 14 residues long. Trimming left V 4 bases short and J 3 bases short, with 12 bases between. The chain's CDR3 is CASSSRVVYTEAFF. CDR3 DNA sequence: TGTGCCAGTAGTAGCAGGGTGGTGTACACTGAAGCTTTCTTT.

This clonotype was observed a handful of times. This rearrangement joins TRBV27 to TRBJ1-5; unclear D gene. CDR1 is MNHEY and CDR2 is SMNVEV in the germline V gene (reference sequence). V lost 6 bases, J lost 0 bases, and 9 bases lay in between. The CDR3 is made up of 14 amino acids. CDR3 sequence: CASSSWNSNQPQHF. The DNA of the CDR3 is TGTGCCAGCAGCTCATGGAATAGCAATCAGCCCCAGCATTTT.

The sample holds a few counts of this clonotype. The chain uses TRBV12-3 or TRBV12-4 and TRBJ2-1, with D possibly matching TRBD2 (7 bases). This CDR3 has 14 amino acids. V lost 6 bases and J 6 bases, leaving 15 bases between the germline ends. The CDR3 loop reads CASRDGAGANEQFF. The CDR3 DNA reads TGTGCCAGCAGGGACGGGGCGGGGGCCAATGAGCAGTTCTTC.

This clonotype was seen repeatedly, ten times or more. The chain links TRBV7-8 to TRBJ2-7; D perhaps matches TRBD2 (5 bases). Germline V lookup: CDR1 SGHVS, CDR2 FQNEAQ. CDR3 length equals 15 residues. V was clipped by 5 bases and J by 3 bases, with 17 bases between them. CDR3 amino acids: CASSLEAGFNYEQYF. DNA of the CDR3: TGTGCCAGCAGCCTAGAGGCGGGTTTTAACTACGAGCAGTACTTC.

This clonotype was recorded many times. V gene TRBV7-2 combines with J gene TRBJ2-5; D is unresolved. Germline values: CDR1 SGHTA, CDR2 FQGNSA. Trimming took off 3 bases at V and 5 bases at J, with 7 bases between the two ends. This CDR3 spans 12 amino acids. The chain's CDR3 is CASSFTFETQYF. The DNA of the CDR3 is TGTGCCAGCAGCTTTACATTCGAGACCCAGTACTTC.

CDR3 DNA sequence: TGTGCCAGCAGCCCACAACGGACAGGGAAACGAGGCGAGCAGTACTTC. As protein: CASSPQRTGKRGEQYF. The V and J genes are TRBV7-3 and TRBJ2-7; 8 bases line up with TRBD1. The CDR3 is made up of 16 amino acids. V lost 5 bases, J lost 6 bases, and 15 bases stayed unmatched. The germline V gene encodes CDR1 SGHTA and CDR2 FQGTGA.

This clonotype was observed at least ten times. The chain has TRBV7-6 and TRBJ2-7, with TRBD1 matching 10 bases. Germline CDR1 and CDR2: SGHVS and FNYEAQ. The CDR3 consists of 13 residues. V was clipped by 4 bases and J by 6 bases; unmatched bases: 3. The CDR3 loop reads CASSSRTGGEQYF. The CDR3 DNA follows: TGTGCCAGCAGCTCGAGGACAGGGGGCGAGCAGTACTTC. Looking up the rest from reference TRBV7-6 and TRBJ2-7 gives the full variable domain: GAGVSQSPRYKVTKRGQDVALRCDPISGHVSLYWYRQALGQGPEFLTYFNYEAQQDKSGLPNDRFSAERPEGSISTLTIQRTEQRDSAMYRCASSSRTGGEQYFGPGTRLTVT.

The rearrangement joins TRBV7-2 to TRBJ1-2; D unresolved. V lost 0 bases, J lost 8 bases, and 10 bases lay in between. The CDR3 has 13 amino acids. Germline loops: CDR1 SGHTA, CDR2 FQGNSA. This CDR3 is CASSLAELGGYTF. CDR3 sequence (DNA): TGTGCCAGCAGCTTAGCGGAGCTGGGCGGCTACACCTTC.

This clonotype was detected ten times or more. This chain uses TRBV7-8 with TRBJ2-7; D unclear. The CDR3 spans 14 residues. Trimming left V 5 bases short and J 3 bases short, with 14 bases between. The germline V gene encodes CDR1 SGHVS and CDR2 FQNEAQ. The CDR3 region is CASSLPDRLYEQYF. The CDR3, as DNA: TGTGCCAGCAGCCTCCCCGACCGACTCTACGAGCAGTACTTC. The entire variable domain, with the rest obtained from reference TRBV7-8 and TRBJ2-7, is as follows: GAGVSQSPRYKVAKRGQDVALRCDPISGHVSLFWYQQALGQGPEFLTYFQNEAQLDKSGLPSDRFFAERPEGSVSTLKIQRTQQEDSAVYLCASSLPDRLYEQYFGPGTRLTVT.